Listed here are 25 T cell receptor beta chains from one sample, sequenced in a study of blood T cell repertoires in COVID-19. Assay: immunoSEQ multiplex PCR; the TCRdb copy retains only in-frame clones and omits some. The data contain about 200,000 clones, more than 75% of them singletons. Sequenced sample: peripheral blood. These receptors all come from a middle-aged man with active or convalescent COVID-19.

The rearrangement links TRBV10-1 to TRBJ2-2, with 8 positions matching TRBD1. Germline-derived CDR1 and CDR2 are WNHNN and SYGVQD (reference sequence). The CDR3 runs 16 residues. With V trimmed by 8 bases and J by 2 bases, 10 bases remained unmatched. The CDR3 DNA sequence: TGCGCCAGCCTGAAAGATGCAGGGGGCAACACCGGGGAGCTGTTTTTT. Protein product: CASLKDAGGNTGELFF.

The chain links TRBV9 to TRBJ2-7, with TRBD2 matching over 8 bases. The junction had 11 bases not matched to a gene; V was cut back by 4 bases and J by 5 bases. The length of the CDR3 is 15 residues. CDR1 and CDR2 from the germline V gene are SGDLS and YYNGEE. The CDR3 reads CASSPQTGGAHEQYF. The CDR3 coding sequence is TGTGCCAGCAGCCCACAGACGGGGGGGGCCCACGAGCAGTACTTC.

Turning to this clone: The same CDR3 is also encoded by other DNA sequences in this sample. The rearrangement uses TRBV6-5 and TRBJ2-7; TRBD1 is a possible D gene (6 bases). The V gene's germline CDR1 is MNHEY and CDR2 SVGAGI. The length of the CDR3 is 14 residues. Deletions cut 0 bases from V and 1 base from J, with 7 bases between. The CDR3 DNA is TGTGCCAGCAGTTACTCTCAGGGGTCCTACGAGCAGTACTTC. Translation: CASSYSQGSYEQYF.

The rearrangement uses TRBV27 and TRBJ2-1; 15 nucleotides align to TRBD2. Per germline, CDR1 MNHEY and CDR2 SMNVEV (reference sequence). J lost 10 bases, V lost 5 bases, and 3 bases had no gene match. This CDR3 spans 14 amino acids. CDR3 coding DNA: TGTGCCAGCAGTCCCGGACTAGCGGGAGGGGAGCAGTTCTTC. Residues: CASSPGLAGGEQFF.

This chain joins TRBV19 and TRBJ2-5; 14 bases map to TRBD2. CDR3 length: 14 residues. The V gene's germline CDR1 is LNHDA and CDR2 SQIVND (reference sequence). The junction had 10 bases not matched to a gene; V was cut back by 5 bases and J by 14 bases. CDR3 sequence: CASSVGTSGGIRYF. In DNA, the CDR3 is TGTGCCAGTAGTGTCGGGACTAGCGGGGGCATCCGATACTTC. The whole variable domain, remainder taken from reference TRBV19 and TRBJ2-5, is DGGITQSPKYLFRKEGQNVTLSCEQNLNHDAMYWYRQDPGQGLRLIYYSQIVNDFQKGDIAEGYSVSREKKESFPLTVTSAQKNPTAFYLCASSVGTSGGIRYFGPGTRLLVL.

For the CDR3, the DNA is TGTGCCAGCAGTTTATGGCAGTACAATGAGCAGTTCTTC. Protein sequence: CASSLWQYNEQFF. The rearrangement joins TRBV27 to TRBJ2-1; D is uncertain. CDR3 size: 13 residues. Germline V lookup: CDR1 MNHEY, CDR2 SMNVEV (reference sequence). Trimming cost V 1 base and J 4 bases, with 5 bases left between them.

The chain is built from TRBV2 and TRBJ1-5; D gene unclear. The germline V gene encodes CDR1 SNHLY and CDR2 FYNNEI. The V end was cut by 7 bases, the J end by 0 bases, with 7 bases between. This CDR3 comprises 13 residues. In nucleotides, the CDR3 is TGTGCCAGCAAAACATTTAGCAATCAGCCCCAGCATTTT. This gives the protein CASKTFSNQPQHF.

The chain combines TRBV5-6 with TRBJ1-5; weak D call: TRBD1 (5 bases). Trimming pared 0 bases from V and 2 bases from J, leaving 12 bases between. Per the germline V gene, CDR1 is SGHDT and CDR2 is YYEEEE. The CDR3 covers 16 residues. The CDR3 region is CASSLVSPGGNQPQHF. CDR3 nucleotide sequence: TGTGCCAGCAGCTTGGTAAGCCCGGGGGGCAATCAGCCCCAGCATTTT.

This rearrangement joins TRBV10-3 to TRBJ1-1; D is undetermined. The ends were cut back, 7 bases at V and 1 base at J, with 10 bases in the middle. Germline V gene sequence: CDR1 ENHRY, CDR2 SYGVKD. The CDR3 length is 13 residues. The CDR3 sequence: CAITRTANTEAFF. CDR3 DNA: TGTGCCATCACCCGAACAGCGAACACTGAAGCTTTCTTT.

The chain carries TRBV10-3 and TRBJ2-1; tentatively, D is TRBD1 (6 bases). Germline assignment: CDR1 ENHRY and CDR2 SYGVKD. The CDR3 is 16 amino acids. The V end was cut by 7 bases, the J end by 0 bases, with 16 bases between. The chain's CDR3 is CAIKKTTGNSYNEQFF. As DNA, the CDR3 is TGTGCCATCAAGAAGACTACAGGGAACTCCTACAATGAGCAGTTCTTC.

The chain joins TRBV20-1 to TRBJ2-5, with TRBD1 matching 7 bases. The CDR3 extends over 12 amino acids. Unmatched junction bases numbered 2, after V lost 3 bases and J lost 4 bases. Germline CDR1 is DFQATT and CDR2 is SNEGSKA (reference sequence). The CDR3 DNA reads TGCAGTGCTAGTACAGGGGTAGAGACCCAGTACTTC. Its protein product is CSASTGVETQYF.

This rearrangement joins TRBV19 to TRBJ1-4, with a tentative D call TRBD1 (5 bases). Germline loops: CDR1 LNHDA, CDR2 SQIVND (reference sequence). Trimming removed 1 base from V and 8 bases from J, with 11 bases in between. CDR3 length: 14 amino acids. In DNA form, the CDR3 reads TGTGCCAGTAGTATAGGGACATATAAAGAAAAACTGTTTTTT. Its protein product is CASSIGTYKEKLFF.

V gene TRBV12-3 or TRBV12-4 combines with J gene TRBJ1-2, with 9 positions matching TRBD1. This CDR3 comprises 13 residues. J gave up 8 bases and V 5 bases, and 6 bases lay outside the gene matches. Here the CDR3 reads CASSTTGGGGYTF. Written as DNA, the CDR3 is TGTGCCAGCAGTACGACAGGGGGTGGGGGCTACACCTTC.

The chain joins TRBV6-5 to TRBJ1-5; D uncertain. Germline V gene data show CDR1 as MNHEY and CDR2 as SVGAGI. The CDR3 loop spans 12 amino acids. With 7 bases removed from V and 7 bases from J, the gap between germline ends came to 11 bases. The CDR3 loop is CASKRGDQPQHF. The CDR3 coding sequence is TGTGCCAGCAAGCGGGGTGACCAGCCCCAGCATTTT.

The genes are TRBV25-1 and TRBJ2-2, with D perhaps matching TRBD1 (6 bases). V shed 3 bases and J shed 7 bases, with 15 bases lying between them. The V gene's germline CDR1 is MGHDK and CDR2 SYGVNS. The CDR3 has 15 residues. CDR3 coding DNA: TGTGCCAGCAGTGATCAGACAGGATCTAACGGGGAGCTGTTTTTT. Its protein is CASSDQTGSNGELFF.

On this clone itself: One end of the junction varies from germline; a read error may be responsible. The sample has other DNA sequences that encode this CDR3 too. The chain couples TRBV7-3 to TRBJ1-1, with 8 nucleotides matching TRBD1. The CDR3 has 13 amino acids. The germline CDR1 and CDR2 sequences are SGHTA and FQGTGA. CDR3 protein: CASSFTGGTEAFF. The CDR3 DNA reads as TGTGCTAGCAGCTTTACAGGGGGCACTGAAGCTTTCTTT.

This CDR3 reads CASSQDGTGYQPQHF. The CDR3, as DNA: TGCGCCAGCAGCCAAGACGGGACAGGGTATCAGCCCCAGCATTTT. The rearrangement uses TRBV4-1 and TRBJ1-5, with 9 bases fitting TRBD1. Germline-derived CDR1 and CDR2 are MGHRA and YSYEKL. There are 15 residues in the CDR3. J gave up 5 bases and V 0 bases, and 2 bases lay outside the gene matches.

The chain uses TRBV5-6 and TRBJ2-2, with D possibly TRBD2 on 6 matching bases. Germline V gives CDR1 SGHDT, CDR2 YYEEEE. The CDR3 is made up of 15 amino acids. Trimming removed 0 bases from V and 7 bases from J, with 13 bases in between. The CDR3: CASSLAGSVGGELFF. The CDR3, as DNA: TGTGCCAGCAGCTTGGCCGGGAGTGTCGGCGGGGAGCTGTTTTTT.

The CDR3 is CAISESLGGAVDTQYF. The CDR3, as DNA: TGTGCCATCAGTGAGTCGTTGGGGGGGGCTGTAGATACGCAGTATTTT. This chain uses TRBV10-3 with TRBJ2-3; D might be TRBD2 (7 bases). CDR1 and CDR2 (germline): ENHRY, SYGVKD. The CDR3 loop spans 16 amino acids. Trimming shortened V by 0 bases and J by 5 bases, and 15 bases separated the two germline ends.

This clone appeared a few times. The chain combines TRBV19 with TRBJ2-1, with 12 positions matching TRBD2. The trim removed 5 bases at V and 7 bases at J, leaving 12 bases unmatched. This CDR3 spans 17 amino acids. The germline CDR1 and CDR2 sequences are LNHDA and SQIVND (reference sequence). The CDR3 protein is CASSPETLAGGRNEQFF. The DNA of the CDR3 is TGTGCCAGTAGTCCTGAGACGCTAGCGGGAGGGCGGAATGAGCAGTTCTTC.

The chain couples TRBV28 to TRBJ2-7; 7 nucleotides match TRBD2. The CDR3 covers 14 residues. The germline CDR1 and CDR2 sequences are MDHEN and SYDVKM. The ends lost 6 bases at V and 1 base at J; junction bases unmatched: 6. The CDR3 DNA is TGTGCCAGCAGATTCGCGGGGGTTTCCTACGAGCAGTACTTC. This codes for CASRFAGVSYEQYF. The entire variable domain, with the rest obtained from reference TRBV28 and TRBJ2-7, is as follows: DVKVTQSSRYLVKRTGEKVFLECVQDMDHENMFWYRQDPGLGLRLIYFSYDVKMKEKGDIPEGYSVSREKKERFSLILESASTNQTSMYLCASRFAGVSYEQYFGPGTRLTVT.

The chain has TRBV5-8 and TRBJ1-2, with TRBD1 matching over 10 bases. CDR3 length: 15 amino acids. Germline V gene data show CDR1 as SGHTS and CDR2 as YDEGEE. The V gene end was trimmed by 3 bases and the J gene end by 7 bases; junction bases not matched to a gene: 9. The CDR3 sequence is CASSSGTGEVFGYTF. CDR3 DNA: TGTGCCAGCAGCTCCGGGACAGGGGAGGTGTTTGGCTACACCTTC.

V is TRBV10-2 and J is TRBJ2-7; 10 nucleotides match TRBD2. This CDR3 contains 16 residues. The V segment lost 4 bases and the J segment 4 bases; nucleotides outside the gene matches: 10. Germline-derived CDR1 and CDR2 are WSHSY and SAAADI. The CDR3 DNA is TGCGCCAGCAGTGGCCCCGGGGTAGCGGGAGGTTACGAGCAGTACTTC. The encoded protein is CASSGPGVAGGYEQYF.

The V call is TRBV2, the J call TRBJ2-1; 15 bases agree with TRBD2. V was pared by 6 bases and J by 7 bases, with 1 base of the junction left unmatched. Germline V gene lookup returns CDR1 SNHLY and CDR2 FYNNEI. This CDR3 contains 14 residues. CDR3 region: CASRGLAGGNEQFF. The CDR3 nucleotides read TGTGCCAGCAGGGGACTAGCGGGGGGTAATGAGCAGTTCTTC.

This chain connects TRBV18 to TRBJ1-1; D call uncertain. The germline V gene encodes CDR1 KGHSH and CDR2 LQKENI. CDR3 length: 13 residues. The V and J ends lost 2 bases and 3 bases respectively, with 7 bases between them. The CDR3 bases are TGTGCCAGCTCACCAACCCCGGACACTGAAGCTTTCTTT. Amino acids: CASSPTPDTEAFF. Drawing the rest from reference TRBV18 and TRBJ1-1, the complete variable domain is NAGVMQNPRHLVRRRGQEARLRCSPMKGHSHVYWYRQLPEEGLKFMVYLQKENIIDESGMPKERFSAEFPKEGPSILRIQQVVRGDSAAYFCASSPTPDTEAFFGQGTRLTVV.